This is a list of T cell receptor beta chains from one sample in a study of blood T cell repertoires in COVID-19. Clones were sequenced by immunoSEQ multiplex PCR, and TCRdb holds only the in-frame ones, with some missing. Of approximately 220,000 clones listed, less than 85% are singletons. Sequenced input: PBMCs or T cells enriched from blood (not recorded which). These receptors were collected from a man in his forties or fifties who had recovered from COVID-19. The CDR3 runs from the conserved cysteine through the conserved F or W. Fields, in order: J gene, D gene, clone size, V gene, CDR3 protein, CDR3 DNA. A D gene is named only where the DNA matches it firmly. Only some rows state a clone size, as once, few, many or a class for expanded clones.

TRBJ2-5 | - | - | TRBV9 | CASSVDPGVGETQYF | TGTGCCAGCAGCGTAGACCCGGGTGTTGGAGAGACCCAGTACTTC
TRBJ2-7 | - | - | TRBV2 | CASSEVDAGQPEQYF | TGTGCCAGCAGTGAAGTGGATGCAGGTCAGCCCGAGCAGTACTTC
TRBJ2-7 | - | - | TRBV29-1 | CSALGGDLYEQYF | TGCAGCGCTCTCGGAGGGGATCTCTACGAGCAGTACTTC
TRBJ2-7 | TRBD2 | - | TRBV30 | CAWTTFGGGNYHEQYF | TGTGCCTGGACAACCTTCGGGGGAGGGAACTACCACGAGCAGTACTTC
TRBJ2-1 | - | - | TRBV3-1/TRBV3-2 | CASSAQWTESYNEQFF | TGTGCCAGCAGCGCCCAATGGACAGAATCCTACAATGAGCAGTTCTTC
TRBJ2-7 | TRBD2 | - | TRBV5-4 | CASRSSGTYEQYF | TGTGCCAGCAGGTCCAGCGGGACCTACGAGCAGTACTTC
TRBJ2-5 | - | many | TRBV9 | CASSPRGDTETQYF | TGTGCCAGCAGCCCCCGGGGAGATACGGAGACCCAGTACTTC
TRBJ1-6 | TRBD1 | - | TRBV5-6 | CASSVGQGDSPLHF | TGTGCCAGCAGTGTGGGACAGGGCGATTCACCCCTCCACTTT
TRBJ2-2 | TRBD2 | once | TRBV18 | CASSPEGSGRTNTGELFF | TGTGCCAGCTCACCCGAGGGTAGCGGGAGGACGAACACCGGGGAGCTGTTTTTT
TRBJ2-3 | TRBD2 | - | TRBV7-8 | CASSLGAGGPPDTQYF | TGTGCCAGCAGCTTAGGAGCGGGAGGGCCTCCAGATACGCAGTATTTT
TRBJ2-1 | - | - | TRBV4-1 | CASSQEGRGTYNEQFF | TGCGCCAGCAGCCAAGAGGGCAGGGGAACATACAATGAGCAGTTCTTC
TRBJ2-7 | TRBD2 | - | TRBV5-4 | CASSPSGLAGRNEQYF | TGTGCCAGCAGCCCTTCGGGACTAGCGGGAAGAAACGAGCAGTACTTC
TRBJ1-1 | - | few | TRBV10-3 | CAIGQSMNTEAFF | TGTGCCATCGGACAGAGTATGAACACTGAAGCTTTCTTT
TRBJ2-3 | - | - | TRBV5-4 | CASSLNSGTDTQYF | TGTGCCAGCAGCCTGAATAGCGGAACAGATACGCAGTATTTT
TRBJ1-3 | - | - | TRBV9 | CASSVDHSGNTIYF | TGTGCCAGCAGCGTAGATCACTCTGGAAACACCATATATTTT
TRBJ1-1 | TRBD1 | - | TRBV29-1 | CSARTGGVNTEAFF | TGCAGCGCTAGGACAGGGGGTGTGAACACTGAAGCTTTCTTT
TRBJ2-1 | - | - | TRBV14 | CASSQGGTPSYNEQFF | TGTGCCAGCAGCCAAGGCGGGACTCCTTCCTACAATGAGCAGTTCTTC
TRBJ1-3 | - | - | TRBV27 | CASTGISGNTIYF | TGTGCCAGCACAGGGATCTCTGGAAACACCATATATTTT
TRBJ2-2 | - | - | TRBV27 | CASSSAAAGVTGELFF | TGTGCCAGCAGTTCCGCGGCGGCAGGGGTCACCGGGGAGCTGTTTTTT
TRBJ1-6 | - | - | TRBV3-1/TRBV3-2 | CASSQSGPLHF | TGTGCCAGCAGCCAATCGGGACCCCTCCACTTT
TRBJ1-2 | - | once | TRBV6-2/TRBV6-3 | CASSRDTQAVGYTF | TGTGCCAGCAGTCGGGACACCCAAGCGGTTGGCTACACCTTC
TRBJ1-5 | TRBD1 | few | TRBV5-3 | CARSLATGGCDQPQHF | TGTGCCAGAAGCTTGGCGACAGGGGGATGCGATCAGCCCCAGCATTTT